These T cell receptor beta chains were read from a single sample in a study of shared clonotypes between healthy human individuals. Method: immunoSEQ multiplex PCR; TCRdb's copy keeps in-frame clones and lacks some. The profile shows around 1.1 million clones, 60% to 80% of them singletons. Specimen: memory CD4+ T cells from PBMCs. The receptors stem from a young man in good health. Some clones in this sample may be carry-over from other donors' samples. CDR3s include the opening cysteine and the closing phenylalanine or tryptophan. Each record gives: J gene, D gene, clone size, V gene, CDR3 protein, CDR3 DNA. D genes are given only for firm matches. The size entry is marked missing in some rows and otherwise reads once, few, many or a size class.

j_gene: TRBJ1-2
d_gene: .
abundance: .
v_gene: TRBV6-4
CDR3aa: CASSDNAGQGYGYTF
CDR3nt: TGTGCCAGCAGTGACAATGCAGGGCAGGGCTATGGCTACACCTTC

j_gene: TRBJ2-3
d_gene: TRBD2
abundance: .
v_gene: TRBV18
CDR3aa: CASSPGLAGTTDTQYF
CDR3nt: TGTGCCAGCTCACCAGGACTAGCGGGAACGACAGATACGCAGTATTTT

j_gene: TRBJ2-1
d_gene: TRBD2
abundance: .
v_gene: TRBV2
CDR3aa: CASRSGSLYNEQFF
CDR3nt: TGTGCCAGCAGGAGCGGGAGTCTCTACAATGAGCAGTTCTTC

j_gene: TRBJ1-1
d_gene: .
abundance: .
v_gene: TRBV28
CDR3aa: CASSPQVGTEAFF
CDR3nt: TGTGCCAGCAGTCCGCAGGTGGGGACTGAAGCTTTCTTT

j_gene: TRBJ1-2
d_gene: TRBD1
abundance: .
v_gene: TRBV6-5
CDR3aa: CASTLRQGGDGYTF
CDR3nt: TGTGCCAGCACCCTCCGACAGGGTGGGGATGGCTACACCTTC

j_gene: TRBJ1-6
d_gene: TRBD1
abundance: .
v_gene: TRBV2
CDR3aa: CASIGDRNYNSPLHF
CDR3nt: TGTGCCAGCATTGGGGACAGGAACTATAATTCACCCCTCCACTTT

j_gene: TRBJ2-7
d_gene: TRBD2
abundance: .
v_gene: TRBV7-3
CDR3aa: CASSLYSGRAYEQYF
CDR3nt: TGTGCCAGCAGCTTATATAGCGGGAGGGCCTACGAGCAGTACTTC

j_gene: TRBJ2-5
d_gene: .
abundance: few
v_gene: TRBV29-1
CDR3aa: CGVPTRGVGTQYF
CDR3nt: TGCGGCGTTCCGACCAGGGGTGTTGGGACCCAGTACTTC

j_gene: TRBJ2-2
d_gene: TRBD1
abundance: .
v_gene: TRBV5-4
CDR3aa: CASSWDRGGTGELFF
CDR3nt: TGTGCCAGCAGCTGGGACAGGGGAGGGACCGGGGAGCTGTTTTTT

j_gene: TRBJ1-5
d_gene: TRBD1
abundance: .
v_gene: TRBV19
CDR3aa: CASSWDRSQHF
CDR3nt: TGTGCCAGTAGTTGGGACAGGTCCCAGCATTTT

j_gene: TRBJ2-5
d_gene: .
abundance: few
v_gene: TRBV25-1
CDR3aa: CASSELGAETQYF
CDR3nt: TGTGCCAGCAGTGAGCTAGGGGCAGAGACCCAGTACTTC

j_gene: TRBJ1-1
d_gene: .
abundance: .
v_gene: TRBV10-3
CDR3aa: CAIGEGQNTEAFF
CDR3nt: TGTGCCATCGGTGAGGGCCAGAACACTGAAGCTTTCTTT

j_gene: TRBJ2-2
d_gene: .
abundance: few
v_gene: TRBV6-5
CDR3aa: CASSYGTGELFF
CDR3nt: TGTGCCAGCAGTTATGGCACCGGGGAGCTGTTTTTT

j_gene: TRBJ2-2
d_gene: TRBD1
abundance: once
v_gene: TRBV2
CDR3aa: CASSRDRGSGGELFF
CDR3nt: TGTGCCAGCAGCCGGGACAGGGGTTCTGGCGGGGAGCTGTTTTTT

j_gene: TRBJ2-5
d_gene: .
abundance: .
v_gene: TRBV6-1
CDR3aa: CAGSRALLQETQYF
CDR3nt: TGTGCCGGGTCAAGAGCACTTTTACAAGAGACCCAGTACTTC

j_gene: TRBJ2-7
d_gene: TRBD2
abundance: .
v_gene: TRBV6-5
CDR3aa: CASRTTSGSTGKQYF
CDR3nt: TGTGCCAGCAGGACCACTAGCGGGAGCACCGGGAAGCAGTACTTC

j_gene: TRBJ2-7
d_gene: TRBD1
abundance: .
v_gene: TRBV4-3
CDR3aa: CASSQATGARGYEQYF
CDR3nt: TGCGCCAGCAGCCAAGCCACAGGGGCCCGCGGCTACGAGCAGTACTTC

j_gene: TRBJ1-2
d_gene: TRBD1
abundance: .
v_gene: TRBV28
CDR3aa: CASSERQGFGYTF
CDR3nt: TGTGCCAGCAGCGAAAGACAGGGTTTCGGCTACACCTTC

j_gene: TRBJ2-7
d_gene: .
abundance: .
v_gene: TRBV6-5
CDR3aa: CASSYSAGRTYEQYF
CDR3nt: TGTGCCAGCAGTTACTCGGCGGGGAGAACTTACGAGCAGTACTTC

j_gene: TRBJ2-3
d_gene: .
abundance: .
v_gene: TRBV7-9
CDR3aa: CASSSYRGQYF
CDR3nt: TGTGCCAGCAGCTCCTATCGGGGGCAGTATTTT

j_gene: TRBJ1-5
d_gene: TRBD1
abundance: .
v_gene: TRBV2
CDR3aa: CASSDSGRTGGRIQPQHF
CDR3nt: TGTGCCAGCAGTGACTCCGGAAGGACAGGGGGCCGTATTCAGCCCCAGCATTTT

j_gene: TRBJ2-3
d_gene: .
abundance: .
v_gene: TRBV5-1
CDR3aa: CASSPIPGEADTQYF
CDR3nt: TGCGCCAGCAGCCCCATCCCAGGGGAGGCAGATACGCAGTATTTT

j_gene: TRBJ2-6
d_gene: .
abundance: .
v_gene: TRBV9
CDR3aa: CASSQGLDRTGANVLTF
CDR3nt: TGTGCCAGCAGCCAGGGGCTCGACAGAACTGGGGCCAACGTCCTGACTTTC

j_gene: TRBJ2-5
d_gene: .
abundance: few
v_gene: TRBV18
CDR3aa: CASSPSGDAEFIETQYF
CDR3nt: TGTGCCAGCTCACCATCGGGGGACGCGGAGTTTATTGAGACCCAGTACTTC

j_gene: TRBJ1-1
d_gene: .
abundance: .
v_gene: TRBV7-2
CDR3aa: CASSLQAGDTEAFF
CDR3nt: TGTGCCAGCAGCTTACAGGCCGGGGACACTGAAGCTTTCTTT

j_gene: TRBJ2-7
d_gene: .
abundance: .
v_gene: TRBV11-2
CDR3aa: CASTVSGEQYF
CDR3nt: TGTGCCAGCACCGTCTCGGGAGAGCAGTACTTC

j_gene: TRBJ1-1
d_gene: .
abundance: .
v_gene: TRBV29-1
CDR3aa: CSASRVGGEAFF
CDR3nt: TGCAGCGCAAGCCGGGTGGGGGGCGAAGCTTTCTTT

j_gene: TRBJ1-1
d_gene: .
abundance: many
v_gene: TRBV25-1
CDR3aa: CASRGLNTEAFF
CDR3nt: TGTGCCAGCAGGGGACTGAACACTGAAGCTTTCTTT

j_gene: TRBJ1-1
d_gene: .
abundance: .
v_gene: TRBV6-5
CDR3aa: CAGAPGPNTEAFF
CDR3nt: TGTGCCGGAGCACCGGGGCCCAACACTGAAGCTTTCTTT

j_gene: TRBJ1-4
d_gene: TRBD1
abundance: .
v_gene: TRBV18
CDR3aa: CASSPPGTENEKLFF
CDR3nt: TGTGCCAGCTCACCACCCGGGACAGAAAATGAAAAACTGTTTTTT

j_gene: TRBJ1-2
d_gene: .
abundance: .
v_gene: TRBV28
CDR3aa: CASSLFGGQSVHGYTF
CDR3nt: TGTGCCAGCAGTTTATTTGGGGGACAATCCGTGCATGGCTACACCTTC

j_gene: TRBJ2-2
d_gene: TRBD2
abundance: once
v_gene: TRBV27
CDR3aa: CASRPGLAAGELFF
CDR3nt: TGTGCCAGCAGACCGGGACTAGCGGCCGGGGAGCTGTTTTTT

j_gene: TRBJ2-2
d_gene: TRBD2
abundance: .
v_gene: TRBV11-2
CDR3aa: CASSRTSPNTGELFF
CDR3nt: TGTGCCAGCAGCCGGACTAGCCCGAACACCGGGGAGCTGTTTTTT

j_gene: TRBJ2-7
d_gene: .
abundance: few
v_gene: TRBV6-5
CDR3aa: CASMGRGYEQYF
CDR3nt: TGTGCCAGCATGGGCAGGGGCTACGAGCAGTACTTC

j_gene: TRBJ2-2
d_gene: .
abundance: many
v_gene: TRBV10-3
CDR3aa: CAIRGAGELFF
CDR3nt: TGTGCCATCCGTGGGGCCGGGGAGCTGTTTTTT

j_gene: TRBJ2-5
d_gene: .
abundance: .
v_gene: TRBV5-8
CDR3aa: CASSLALDSRGLETQYF
CDR3nt: TGTGCCAGCAGCTTGGCGTTGGACTCCAGAGGGTTAGAGACCCAGTACTTC

j_gene: TRBJ2-5
d_gene: TRBD1
abundance: once
v_gene: TRBV4-3
CDR3aa: CASSQGQGYETQYF
CDR3nt: TGCGCCAGCAGCCAGGGACAGGGTTACGAGACCCAGTACTTC

j_gene: TRBJ2-3
d_gene: .
abundance: few
v_gene: TRBV2
CDR3aa: CASSSQGKADTQYF
CDR3nt: TGTGCCAGCAGTAGCCAGGGGAAGGCAGATACGCAGTATTTT

j_gene: TRBJ1-5
d_gene: TRBD1
abundance: .
v_gene: TRBV4-1
CDR3aa: CASSPGDRGGSNQPQHF
CDR3nt: TGCGCCAGCAGCCCAGGGGACAGGGGCGGGAGCAATCAGCCCCAGCATTTT

j_gene: TRBJ2-3
d_gene: .
abundance: .
v_gene: TRBV5-1
CDR3aa: CASSPTIPRGDTQYF
CDR3nt: TGCGCCAGCAGCCCGACTATCCCCCGAGGGGATACGCAGTATTTT

j_gene: TRBJ2-1
d_gene: .
abundance: .
v_gene: TRBV5-1
CDR3aa: CASSYDVNSPYNEQFF
CDR3nt: TGCGCCAGCAGCTATGATGTAAACTCTCCCTACAATGAGCAGTTCTTC

j_gene: TRBJ1-1
d_gene: .
abundance: .
v_gene: TRBV19
CDR3aa: CASSMGGARNTEAFF
CDR3nt: TGTGCCAGTAGTATGGGAGGGGCCCGGAACACTGAAGCTTTCTTT

j_gene: TRBJ1-2
d_gene: .
abundance: few
v_gene: TRBV6-1
CDR3aa: CASSEAGTYGYTF
CDR3nt: TGTGCCAGCAGTGAAGCAGGGACCTATGGCTACACCTTC

j_gene: TRBJ2-2
d_gene: TRBD1
abundance: many
v_gene: TRBV7-3
CDR3aa: CASSAGQARELFF
CDR3nt: TGTGCCAGCAGCGCCGGACAGGCCCGGGAGCTGTTTTTT